The present entry profiles one TCR beta chain with its context. The antigen is undetermined. This sample is part of a study of cytomegalovirus exposure and HLA in healthy donors. General study points: More clonal expansion characterized HLA-associated TCR beta chains than equally common others in a later analysis.

PCR employed 60 Vbeta and 13 Jbeta primers. Method: immunoSEQ multiplex PCR; TCRdb's copy keeps in-frame clones and lacks some. The repertoire holds 80,000 to 95,000 clones, 60% to 65% seen once, with 2% to 2.5% in the top ten. The sequenced material came from PBMCs. This TCR was sampled from a human donor in good health.

The CDR3 coding sequence is TGTGCCAGCACCGTAACAGGGCCGGGCACTGAAGCTTTCTTT. This encodes CASTVTGPGTEAFF. This sequence joins TRBV6-5 and TRBJ1-1; weak D call: TRBD1 (6 bases). Trimming left V 7 bases short and J 4 bases short, with 16 bases between. The V gene's germline CDR1 is MNHEY and CDR2 SVGAGI. The length of the CDR3 is 14 residues.